This T cell receptor (beta chain) was captured by sequencing in a study of neurological immune-mediated disorders. Overall study findings and caveats: Phylogenetic grouping put 18 of 34 multiple sclerosis patients' repertoires into one related-CDR3 cluster, a possible signature. CDR3 amino acid sequences found in expanded clones were never shared across subjects, suggesting private repertoires in all groups.

This CDR3 has 14 amino acids. Per the germline V gene, CDR1 is SNHLY and CDR2 is FYNNEI. With 4 bases removed from V and 1 base from J, the gap between germline ends came to 10 bases. This clonotype occurred many times. What it recognizes is unknown. Over 190 million TCR-beta sequences from 15-18 subjects came from every sequencing run. One entry per CDR3 protein, called by TCRdb with MiXCR from the 5' RACE reads. This sample yields approximately 65,000 distinct CDR3 sequences, of which approximately 5.3% are seen a single time; around 6% belongs to the top ten. The rearrangement links TRBV2 to TRBJ1-2; unclear D gene. The receptor comes from a human donor with multiple sclerosis. The donor label of this sample is uncertain. Sequenced sample: PBMCs. The CDR3 protein is CASSGIQNNYGYTF. CDR3 bases: TGTGCCAGCAGTGGGATACAGAATAACTATGGCTACACCTTC.